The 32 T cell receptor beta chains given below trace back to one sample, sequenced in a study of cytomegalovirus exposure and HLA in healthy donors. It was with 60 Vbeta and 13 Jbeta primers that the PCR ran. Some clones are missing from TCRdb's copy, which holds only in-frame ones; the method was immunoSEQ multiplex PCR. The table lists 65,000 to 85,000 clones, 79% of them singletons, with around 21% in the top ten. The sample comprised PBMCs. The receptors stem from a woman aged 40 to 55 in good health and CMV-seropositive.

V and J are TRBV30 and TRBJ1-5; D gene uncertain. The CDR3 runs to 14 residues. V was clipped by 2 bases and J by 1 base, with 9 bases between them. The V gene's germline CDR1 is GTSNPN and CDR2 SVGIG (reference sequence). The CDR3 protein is CAWSSGVSNQPQHF. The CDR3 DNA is TGTGCCTGGAGTTCCGGGGTAAGCAATCAGCCCCAGCATTTT.

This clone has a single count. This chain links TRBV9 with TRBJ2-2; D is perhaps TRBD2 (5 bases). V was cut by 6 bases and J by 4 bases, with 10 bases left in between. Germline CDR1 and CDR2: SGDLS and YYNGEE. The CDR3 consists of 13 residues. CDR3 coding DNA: TGTGCCAGCACTAAGAGGGTCACCGGGGAGCTGTTTTTT. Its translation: CASTKRVTGELFF.

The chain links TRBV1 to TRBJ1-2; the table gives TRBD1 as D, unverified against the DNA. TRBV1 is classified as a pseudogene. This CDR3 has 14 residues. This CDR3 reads CTSDTGVRGCGYTF. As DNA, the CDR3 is TGCACCAGCGATACAGGGGTCCGGGGATGTGGCTACACCTTC.

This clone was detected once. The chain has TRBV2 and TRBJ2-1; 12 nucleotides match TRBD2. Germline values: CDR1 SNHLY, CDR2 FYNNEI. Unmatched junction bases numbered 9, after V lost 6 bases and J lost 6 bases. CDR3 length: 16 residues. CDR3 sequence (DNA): TGTGCCAGCAGAGAACTAGCGGGAGGATCCCCCAATGAGCAGTTCTTC. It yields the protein CASRELAGGSPNEQFF. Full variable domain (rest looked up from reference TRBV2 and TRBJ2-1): EPEVTQTPSHQVTQMGQEVILRCVPISNHLYFYWYRQILGQKVEFLVSFYNNEISEKSEIFDDQFSVERPDGSNFTLKIRSTKLEDSAMYFCASRELAGGSPNEQFFGPGTRLTVL.

CDR3 protein: CASSHPWVASPGGYYEQYF. CDR3 DNA sequence: TGTGCCAGCAGCCATCCGTGGGTAGCGAGCCCGGGAGGATACTACGAGCAGTACTTC. The J gene is TRBJ2-7, the V gene TRBV28; 7 nucleotides match TRBD2. In germline, CDR1 is MDHEN, CDR2 SYDVKM. The CDR3 runs 19 residues. The V gene end was trimmed by 6 bases and the J gene end by 3 bases; junction bases not matched to a gene: 23.

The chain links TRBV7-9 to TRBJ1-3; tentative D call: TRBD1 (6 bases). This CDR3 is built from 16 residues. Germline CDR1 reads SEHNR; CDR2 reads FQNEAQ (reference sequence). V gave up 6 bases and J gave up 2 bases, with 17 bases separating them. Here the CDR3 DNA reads TGTGCCAGCAGAGAAAGAGGGGGGGCGGCTGGAAACACCATATATTTT. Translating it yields CASRERGGAAGNTIYF.

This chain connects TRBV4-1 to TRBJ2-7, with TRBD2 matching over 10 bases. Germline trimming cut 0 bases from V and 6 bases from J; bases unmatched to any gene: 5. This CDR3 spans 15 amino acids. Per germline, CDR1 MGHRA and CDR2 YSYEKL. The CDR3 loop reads CASSQDLLAGVEQYF. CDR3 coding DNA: TGCGCCAGCAGCCAAGATCTTCTAGCGGGAGTCGAGCAGTACTTC.

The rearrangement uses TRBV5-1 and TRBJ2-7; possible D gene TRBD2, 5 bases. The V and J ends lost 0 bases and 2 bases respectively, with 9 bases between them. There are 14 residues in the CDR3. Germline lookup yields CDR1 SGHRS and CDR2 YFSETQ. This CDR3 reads CASSLASNTYEQYF. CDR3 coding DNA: TGCGCCAGCAGCTTGGCTAGCAACACCTACGAGCAGTACTTC.

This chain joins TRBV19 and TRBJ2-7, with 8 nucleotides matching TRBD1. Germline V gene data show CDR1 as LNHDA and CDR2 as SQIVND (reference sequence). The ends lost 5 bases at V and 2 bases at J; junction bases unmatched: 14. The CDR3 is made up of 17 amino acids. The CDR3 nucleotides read TGTGCCAGTAGTTCAACATTCGGGGACAGGACTACCTACGAGCAGTACTTC. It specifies CASSSTFGDRTTYEQYF.

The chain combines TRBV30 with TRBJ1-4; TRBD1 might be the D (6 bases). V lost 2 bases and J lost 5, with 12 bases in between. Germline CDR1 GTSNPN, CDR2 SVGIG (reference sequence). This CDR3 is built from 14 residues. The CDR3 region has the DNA TGTGCCTGGAGTTCCAGGGGAAGGAATGAAAAACTGTTTTTT. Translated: CAWSSRGRNEKLFF.

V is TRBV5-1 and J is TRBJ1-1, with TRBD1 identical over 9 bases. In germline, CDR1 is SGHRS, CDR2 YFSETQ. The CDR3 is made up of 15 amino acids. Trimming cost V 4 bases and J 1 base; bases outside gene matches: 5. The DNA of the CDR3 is TGCGCCAGCAGCACCGGACAGGGGCGGAACACTGAAGCTTTCTTT. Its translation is CASSTGQGRNTEAFF.

The CDR3 is CASSLGGLGYGYTF. DNA of the CDR3: TGTGCCAGCAGCTTAGGTGGACTGGGGTATGGCTACACCTTC. The gene calls are TRBV7-9 and TRBJ1-2; no firm D call. The CDR3 covers 14 residues. CDR1 and CDR2 from the germline V gene are SEHNR and FQNEAQ (reference sequence). V was cut by 1 base and J by 5 bases, with 11 bases left in between.

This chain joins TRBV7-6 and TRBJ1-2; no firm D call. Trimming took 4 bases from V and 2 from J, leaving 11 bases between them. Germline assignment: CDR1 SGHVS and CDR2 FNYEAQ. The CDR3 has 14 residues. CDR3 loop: CASSSRNGNYGYTF. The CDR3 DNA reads TGTGCCAGCAGCTCTCGAAACGGGAACTATGGCTACACCTTC.

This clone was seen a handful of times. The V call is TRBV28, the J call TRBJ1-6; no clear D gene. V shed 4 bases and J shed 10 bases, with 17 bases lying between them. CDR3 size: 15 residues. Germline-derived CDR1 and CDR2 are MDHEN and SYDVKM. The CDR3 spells CASSSATGPTSPLHF. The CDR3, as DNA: TGTGCCAGCAGTTCCGCGACGGGTCCTACATCACCCCTCCACTTT.

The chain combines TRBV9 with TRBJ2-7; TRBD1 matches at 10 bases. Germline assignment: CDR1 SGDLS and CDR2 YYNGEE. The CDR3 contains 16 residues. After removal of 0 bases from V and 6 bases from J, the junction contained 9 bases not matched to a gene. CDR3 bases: TGTGCCAGCAGCGTAGCTGCGGGGGACAGGGGAGGCGAGCAGTACTTC. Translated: CASSVAAGDRGGEQYF.

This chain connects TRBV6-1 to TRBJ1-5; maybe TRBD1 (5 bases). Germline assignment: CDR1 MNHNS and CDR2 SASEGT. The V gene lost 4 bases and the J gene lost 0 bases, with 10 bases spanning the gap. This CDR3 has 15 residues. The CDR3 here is CASSVDRYSNQPQHF. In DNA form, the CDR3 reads TGTGCCAGCAGTGTAGACAGATATAGCAATCAGCCCCAGCATTTT.

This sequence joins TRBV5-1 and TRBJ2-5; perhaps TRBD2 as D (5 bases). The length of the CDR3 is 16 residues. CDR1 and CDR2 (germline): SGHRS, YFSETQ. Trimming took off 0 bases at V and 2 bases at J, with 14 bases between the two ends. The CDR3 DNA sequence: TGCGCCAGCAGCTTGGAACCGGACTGGGGACAAGAGACCCAGTACTTC. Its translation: CASSLEPDWGQETQYF.

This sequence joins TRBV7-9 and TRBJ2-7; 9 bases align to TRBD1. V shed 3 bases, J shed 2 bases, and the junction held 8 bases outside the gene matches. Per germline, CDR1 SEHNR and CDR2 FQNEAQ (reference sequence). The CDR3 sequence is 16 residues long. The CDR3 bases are TGTGCCAGCAGCTTCGGACCCGGGACAGGGACCTACGAGCAGTACTTC. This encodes CASSFGPGTGTYEQYF.

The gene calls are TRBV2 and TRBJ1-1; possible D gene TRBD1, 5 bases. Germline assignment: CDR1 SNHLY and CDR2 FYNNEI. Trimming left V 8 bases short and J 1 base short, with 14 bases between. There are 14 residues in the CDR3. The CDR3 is CASVPRQGNTEAFF. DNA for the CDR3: TGTGCCAGCGTGCCCAGGCAGGGGAACACTGAAGCTTTCTTT.

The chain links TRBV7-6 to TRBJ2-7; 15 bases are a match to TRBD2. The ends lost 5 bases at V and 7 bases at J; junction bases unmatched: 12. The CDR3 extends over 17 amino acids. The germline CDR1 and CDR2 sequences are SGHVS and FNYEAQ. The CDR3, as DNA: TGTGCCAGCAGCCCCCGGACTAGCGGGGGGGCCTCTGGAGAGCAGTACTTC. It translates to CASSPRTSGGASGEQYF.

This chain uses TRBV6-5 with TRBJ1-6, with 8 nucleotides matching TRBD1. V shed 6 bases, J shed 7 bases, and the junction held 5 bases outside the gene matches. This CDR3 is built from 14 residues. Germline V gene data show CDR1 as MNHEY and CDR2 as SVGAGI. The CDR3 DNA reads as TGTGCCAGCAGCCGGACAGGGCTGAATTCACCCCTCCACTTT. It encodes CASSRTGLNSPLHF.

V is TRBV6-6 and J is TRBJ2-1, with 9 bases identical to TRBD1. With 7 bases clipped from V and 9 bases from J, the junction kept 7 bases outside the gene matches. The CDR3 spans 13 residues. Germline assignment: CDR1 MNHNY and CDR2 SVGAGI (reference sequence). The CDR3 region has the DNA TGTGCCAGCAACGCCCCGGGACAGGGTGAGCAGTTCTTC. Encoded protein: CASNAPGQGEQFF.

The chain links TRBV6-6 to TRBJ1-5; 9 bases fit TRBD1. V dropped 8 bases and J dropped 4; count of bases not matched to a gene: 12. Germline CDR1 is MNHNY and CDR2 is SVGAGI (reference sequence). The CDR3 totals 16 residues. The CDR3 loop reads CASGDRVLTINQPQHF. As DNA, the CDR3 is TGTGCCAGCGGGGACAGGGTGTTGACCATTAATCAGCCCCAGCATTTT.

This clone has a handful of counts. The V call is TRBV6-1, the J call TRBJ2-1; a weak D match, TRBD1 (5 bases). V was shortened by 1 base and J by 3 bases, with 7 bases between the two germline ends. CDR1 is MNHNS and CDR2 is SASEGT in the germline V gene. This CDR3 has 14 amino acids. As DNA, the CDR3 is TGTGCCAGCAGTGAAGACAGGTTCTACAATGAGCAGTTCTTC. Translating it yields CASSEDRFYNEQFF.

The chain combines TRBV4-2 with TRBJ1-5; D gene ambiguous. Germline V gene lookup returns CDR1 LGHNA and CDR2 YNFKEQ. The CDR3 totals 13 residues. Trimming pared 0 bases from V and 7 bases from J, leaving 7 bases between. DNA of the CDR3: TGTGCCAGCAGCCAAGATCGCAGACAGCCCCAGCATTTT. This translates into CASSQDRRQPQHF.

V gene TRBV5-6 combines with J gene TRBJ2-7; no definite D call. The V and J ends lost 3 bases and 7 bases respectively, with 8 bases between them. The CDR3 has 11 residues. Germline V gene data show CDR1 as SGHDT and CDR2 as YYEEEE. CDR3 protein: CASSSSLEQYF. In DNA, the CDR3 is TGTGCCAGCAGCTCGTCTTTGGAGCAGTACTTC.

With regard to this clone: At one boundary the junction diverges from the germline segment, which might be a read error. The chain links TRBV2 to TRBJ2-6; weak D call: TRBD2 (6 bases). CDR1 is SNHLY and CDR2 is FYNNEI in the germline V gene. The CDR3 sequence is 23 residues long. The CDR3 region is CASREGRRRVPLSARSGANVLTF. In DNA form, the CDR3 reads TGTGCCAGCAGAGAAGGGCGAAGGAGGGTGCCCCTAAGTGCTAGGTCTGGGGCCAACGTCCTGACTTTC.

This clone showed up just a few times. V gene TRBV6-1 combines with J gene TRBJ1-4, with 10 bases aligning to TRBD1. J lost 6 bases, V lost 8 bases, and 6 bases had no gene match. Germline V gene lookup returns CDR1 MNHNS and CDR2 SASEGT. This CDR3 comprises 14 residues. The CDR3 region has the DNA TGTGCCAGCCTTACGGGACAGGGGTATGAAAAACTGTTTTTT. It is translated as CASLTGQGYEKLFF.

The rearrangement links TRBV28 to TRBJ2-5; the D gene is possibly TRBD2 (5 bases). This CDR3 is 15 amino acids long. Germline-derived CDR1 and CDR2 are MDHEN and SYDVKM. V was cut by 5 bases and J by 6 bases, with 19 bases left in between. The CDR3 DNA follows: TGTGCCAGCAGTCTGTCCACTACTAGAACGAAGACCCAGTACTTC. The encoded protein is CASSLSTTRTKTQYF.

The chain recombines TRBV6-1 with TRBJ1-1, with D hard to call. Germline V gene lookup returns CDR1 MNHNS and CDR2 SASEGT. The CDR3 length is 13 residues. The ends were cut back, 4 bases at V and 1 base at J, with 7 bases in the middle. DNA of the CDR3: TGTGCCAGCAGTGCCTCGGGGAACACTGAAGCTTTCTTT. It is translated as CASSASGNTEAFF.

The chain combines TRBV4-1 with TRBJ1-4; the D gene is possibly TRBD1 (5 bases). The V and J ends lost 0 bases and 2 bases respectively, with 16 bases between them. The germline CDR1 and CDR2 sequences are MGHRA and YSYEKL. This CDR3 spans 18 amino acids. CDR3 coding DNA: TGCGCCAGCAGCCAAGAGCGGGGGTGGGGACGGACTAATGAAAAACTGTTTTTT. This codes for CASSQERGWGRTNEKLFF.

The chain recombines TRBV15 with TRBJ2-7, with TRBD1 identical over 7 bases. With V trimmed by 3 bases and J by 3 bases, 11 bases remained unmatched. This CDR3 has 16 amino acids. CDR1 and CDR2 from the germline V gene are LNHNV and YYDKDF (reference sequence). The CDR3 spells CATSRVQGSPLYEQYF. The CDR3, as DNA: TGTGCCACCAGCAGGGTACAGGGGAGCCCCCTCTACGAGCAGTACTTC.